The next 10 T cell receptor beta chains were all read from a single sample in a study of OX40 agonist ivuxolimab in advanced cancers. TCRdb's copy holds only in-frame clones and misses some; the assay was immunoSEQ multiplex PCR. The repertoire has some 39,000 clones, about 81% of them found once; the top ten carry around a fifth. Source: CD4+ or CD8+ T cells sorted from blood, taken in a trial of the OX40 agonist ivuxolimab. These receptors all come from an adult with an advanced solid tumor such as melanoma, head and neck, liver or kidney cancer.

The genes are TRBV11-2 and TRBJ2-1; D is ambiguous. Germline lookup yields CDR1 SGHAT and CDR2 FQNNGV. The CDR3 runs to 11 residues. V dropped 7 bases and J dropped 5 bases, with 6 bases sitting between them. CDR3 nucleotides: TGTGCCAGCACCCCTCACAATGAGCAGTTCTTC. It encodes CASTPHNEQFF.

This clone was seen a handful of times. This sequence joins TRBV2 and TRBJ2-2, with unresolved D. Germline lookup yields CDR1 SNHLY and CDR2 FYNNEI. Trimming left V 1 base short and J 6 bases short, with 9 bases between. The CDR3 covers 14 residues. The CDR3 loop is CASSEEVGAGELFF. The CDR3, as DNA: TGTGCCAGCAGTGAAGAAGTTGGGGCCGGGGAGCTGTTTTTT.

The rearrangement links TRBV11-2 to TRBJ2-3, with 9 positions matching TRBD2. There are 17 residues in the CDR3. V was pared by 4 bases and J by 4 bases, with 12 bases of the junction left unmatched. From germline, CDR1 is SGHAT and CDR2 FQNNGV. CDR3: CASSSPGAGGFPDTQYF. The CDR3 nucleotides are TGTGCCAGCAGCTCCCCGGGGGCGGGAGGGTTCCCAGATACGCAGTATTTT.

This CDR3 reads CASSLGTSGRAGGDEQFF. In DNA, the CDR3 is TGTGCCAGCAGCTTGGGGACTAGCGGGAGGGCCGGGGGTGATGAGCAGTTCTTC. The chain employs TRBV7-9 and TRBJ2-1, with TRBD2 identical over 16 bases. There are 18 residues in the CDR3. Germline V gene sequence: CDR1 SEHNR, CDR2 FQNEAQ (reference sequence). The V segment lost 3 bases and the J segment 8 bases; nucleotides outside the gene matches: 10.

In DNA, the CDR3 is TGTGCCAGCAGCTTAAGACGGGGCCGGGACACCGGGGAGCTGTTTTTT. Translating it yields CASSLRRGRDTGELFF. The rearrangement joins TRBV11-3 to TRBJ2-2; either TRBD1 or TRBD2 may supply D (5 bases each). This CDR3 comprises 16 residues. V was clipped by 2 bases and J by 3 bases, with 13 bases between them. Germline CDR1 SGHNT, CDR2 YENEEA. The whole variable domain, remainder taken from reference TRBV11-3 and TRBJ2-2, is EAGVVQSPRYKIIEKKQPVAFWCNPISGHNTLYWYLQNLGQGPELLIRYENEEAVDDSQLPKDRFSAERLKGVDSTLKIQPAELGDSAVYLCASSLRRGRDTGELFFGEGSRLTVL.

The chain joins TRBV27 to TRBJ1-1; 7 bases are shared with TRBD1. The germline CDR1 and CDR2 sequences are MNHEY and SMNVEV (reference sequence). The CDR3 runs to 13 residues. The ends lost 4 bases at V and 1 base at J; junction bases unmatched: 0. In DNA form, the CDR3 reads TGTGCCAGCAGTTGGACAGGGAACACTGAAGCTTTCTTT. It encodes CASSWTGNTEAFF.

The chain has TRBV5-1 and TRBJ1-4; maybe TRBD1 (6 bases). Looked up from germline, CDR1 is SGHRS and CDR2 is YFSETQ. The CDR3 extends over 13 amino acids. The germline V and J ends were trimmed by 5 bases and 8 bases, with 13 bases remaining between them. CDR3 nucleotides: TGCGCCAGCAGGTCAGGGGTGAGGGAAAAACTGTTTTTT. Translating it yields CASRSGVREKLFF.

The CDR3 protein is CASSPHGPEQFF. In nucleotides, the CDR3 is TGTGCCAGCTCACCCCACGGTCCTGAGCAGTTCTTC. The V gene is TRBV18, the J gene TRBJ2-1; D not certain. This CDR3 has 12 amino acids. Germline V gives CDR1 KGHSH, CDR2 LQKENI. V lost 3 bases and J 9 bases, leaving 9 bases between the germline ends.

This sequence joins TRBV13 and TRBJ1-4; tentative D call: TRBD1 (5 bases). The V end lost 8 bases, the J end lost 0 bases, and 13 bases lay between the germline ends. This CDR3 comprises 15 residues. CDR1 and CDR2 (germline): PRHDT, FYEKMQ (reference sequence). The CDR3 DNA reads TGTGCCAGCTCAACCTCAGGGACAACTAATGAAAAACTGTTTTTT. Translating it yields CASSTSGTTNEKLFF.

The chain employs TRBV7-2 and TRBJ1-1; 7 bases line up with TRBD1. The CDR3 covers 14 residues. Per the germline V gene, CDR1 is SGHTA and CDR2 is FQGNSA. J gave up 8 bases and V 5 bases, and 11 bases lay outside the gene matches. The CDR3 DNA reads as TGTGCCAGCAGCCTTAGACAGGGACGACGAGAAGCTTTCTTT. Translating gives CASSLRQGRREAFF.